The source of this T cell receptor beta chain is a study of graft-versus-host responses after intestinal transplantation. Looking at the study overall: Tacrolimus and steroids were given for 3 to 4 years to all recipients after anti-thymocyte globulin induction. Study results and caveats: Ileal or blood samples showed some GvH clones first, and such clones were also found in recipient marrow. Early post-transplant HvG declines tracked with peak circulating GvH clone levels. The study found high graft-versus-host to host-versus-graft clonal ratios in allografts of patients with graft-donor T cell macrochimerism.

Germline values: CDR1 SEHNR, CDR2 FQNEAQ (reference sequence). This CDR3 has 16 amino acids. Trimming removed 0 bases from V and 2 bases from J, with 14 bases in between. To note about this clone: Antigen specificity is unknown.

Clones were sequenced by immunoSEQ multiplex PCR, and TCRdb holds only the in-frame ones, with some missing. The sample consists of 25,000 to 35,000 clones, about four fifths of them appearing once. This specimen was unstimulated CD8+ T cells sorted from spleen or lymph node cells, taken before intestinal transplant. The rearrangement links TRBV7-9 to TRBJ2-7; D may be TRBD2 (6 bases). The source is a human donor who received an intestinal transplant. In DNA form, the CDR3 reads TGTGCCAGCAGCTTAGCGGGATGGCGGGACCCCTACGAGCAGTACTTC. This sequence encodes CASSLAGWRDPYEQYF.